Sequencing of this T cell receptor beta chain was carried out in a study of response to subunit inactivated influenza vaccine. The table lists this clonotype with many counts. TCRdb processed the RT-PCR reads anew with MiXCR; each CDR3 protein has one entry. The sample holds approximately 530,000 distinct CDR3 sequences; roughly 13% are singletons and the top ten take approximately 14%. Between the trimmed V and J ends, which lost 1 base and 10 bases, there was a span of 8 bases. Germline assignment: CDR1 SGHTA and CDR2 FQGNSA. The CDR3 is 13 amino acids. The chain is built from TRBV7-2 and TRBJ1-6; D call uncertain. Specimen: PBMCs from blood, collected 40 to 50 days after vaccination. The receptor's source is a man aged 50 to 59 who received an inactivated influenza vaccine. The CDR3 loop is CASSLEFGSPLHF. Written as DNA, the CDR3 is TGTGCCAGCAGCTTAGAATTTGGGTCACCCCTCCACTTT.